This entry features one T cell receptor (beta chain) sequence. Its antigen is still unknown. This specimen comes from a study of a mutant IDH1 vaccine in newly diagnosed glioma. Study overall: Patients were started on vaccination 4-6 weeks after radiotherapy alone, or with temozolomide cycles. Males made up 62.5% and females roughly 40% of treated patients, whose mean age was roughly 40 years.

V lost 1 base and J lost 5; bases outside the gene matches: 9. In germline, CDR1 is SGHTA, CDR2 FQGNSA. This CDR3 comprises 16 residues. The time point here: week 11, during vaccination. The vaccine gave 300 ug of a 20-mer mutant IDH1 peptide subcutaneously per dose. Profiled with immunoSEQ multiplex PCR; TCRdb holds only in-frame clones, not every one. Among 35,000 to 40,000 clones listed, about four fifths were seen once. This sequence was found in a man aged 40-49 years with glioma. The sequencing here drew on PBMCs, taken from a glioma patient whose treatment included an IDH1 peptide vaccine. The chain links TRBV7-2 to TRBJ2-7, with 9 positions matching TRBD2. The CDR3 spells CASSLVGLAGNNEQYF. The CDR3, as DNA: TGTGCCAGCAGCTTAGTTGGGCTAGCGGGAAACAACGAGCAGTACTTC.